This TCR beta chain was observed in a study of CD8 T cells in Susac syndrome. About the research overall: Patients with Susac syndrome were therapy-naive, on corticosteroids, or on intravenous immunoglobulin alone at blood draw. Study-wide findings and caveats: Clonal expansion was missing from Susac syndrome CD4+ T cell repertoires.

Comments on this clonotype: Its cognate antigen is unknown.

Sequencing of TCR beta was carried out in blood CD8+ and CD4+ T cells. V was clipped by 5 bases and J by 5 bases, with 14 bases between them. This CDR3 has 14 amino acids. When the RNA was reverse transcribed, random hexamers were used with an input of about 0.45 to 1 ug. An immunoSEQ multiplex PCR amplified TCR beta CDR3 over 54 Vbeta and 13 Jbeta. TCRdb analysed the immunoSEQ multiplex PCR reads with MiXCR anew, one entry per CDR3 protein. The repertoire holds 170,000 or so distinct CDR3 sequences, with roughly 94% as singletons. V is TRBV12-3 or TRBV12-4 and J is TRBJ2-3; possibly TRBD2 for D (5 bases). Sequencing was carried out using CD4+ T cells from PBMCs. This sequence was found in a human donor with Susac syndrome. As DNA, the CDR3 is TGTGCCAGCAGTGCCTGGGTGGGAGTAGATACGCAGTATTTT. Translation: CASSAWVGVDTQYF.